This passage covers 19 T cell receptor beta chains from one sample sequenced in a study of blood T cell repertoires in COVID-19 (dated by TCRdb to between 2020 and 2021). The library was obtained by the immunoSEQ multiplex PCR assay. Imported from immuneACCESS, the table was reduced by TCRdb to in-frame sequences with V and J called. These copies leave out some clones; in studies compared against another copy, an unresolved V gene accounts for under half, and the cause of the remainder is not known. The sample table shows 150,000 to 200,000 clones, and roughly 80% are seen once. Nearly 6% of the sample is held by the ten biggest clonotypes. The sample consisted of peripheral blood. These receptors were taken from a woman between 40 and 50 years old with COVID-19, enrolled during active disease.

This clone occurred a few times. The chain has TRBV18 and TRBJ1-3, with 9 bases that match TRBD1. This CDR3 is built from 19 residues. V lost 3 bases, J lost 4 bases, and 16 bases stayed unmatched. Germline V gene lookup returns CDR1 KGHSH and CDR2 LQKENI. This chain's CDR3 is CASSPRSGTGFSSGNTIYF. CDR3 in DNA: TGTGCCAGCTCACCGCGTTCCGGGACAGGGTTTTCTTCGGGAAACACCATATATTTT.

This clone has just one count. This rearrangement joins TRBV9 to TRBJ1-1; D remains unclear. The CDR3 totals 14 residues. V was cut by 0 bases and J by 3 bases, with 9 bases left in between. CDR1 SGDLS and CDR2 YYNGEE come from the germline V gene. CDR3 sequence: CASSVGPADTEAFF. The CDR3 DNA sequence: TGTGCCAGCAGCGTAGGTCCGGCGGACACTGAAGCTTTCTTT. The full variable domain, its missing parts supplied by reference TRBV9 and TRBJ1-1, is DSGVTQTPKHLITATGQRVTLRCSPRSGDLSVYWYQQSLDQGLQFLIQYYNGEERAKGNILERFSAQQFPDLHSELNLSSLELGDSALYFCASSVGPADTEAFFGQGTRLTVV.

V gene TRBV5-1 combines with J gene TRBJ1-5; tentative D call: TRBD1 (5 bases). The CDR3 totals 16 residues. V lost 0 bases to trimming and J lost 1 base, with 11 bases between them. The germline gives CDR1 SGHRS, CDR2 YFSETQ. This CDR3 is CASSLDSWGSNQPQHF. CDR3 in DNA: TGCGCCAGCAGCTTGGACTCCTGGGGCAGCAATCAGCCCCAGCATTTT.

The J gene is TRBJ1-1, the V gene TRBV11-2; D gene unclear. From germline, CDR1 is SGHAT and CDR2 FQNNGV. Trimming pared 7 bases from V and 1 base from J, leaving 10 bases between. The CDR3 runs 13 residues. DNA for the CDR3: TGTGCCAGCACCGGGAACACGAACACTGAAGCTTTCTTT. This sequence encodes CASTGNTNTEAFF.

The CDR3 DNA is TGTGCCAGCAGCTCCCCACAGGGGGCAACTAATGAAAAACTGTTTTTT. As protein: CASSSPQGATNEKLFF. V and J are TRBV7-9 and TRBJ1-4; 8 bases are a match to TRBD1. The CDR3 extends over 16 amino acids. From germline, CDR1 is SEHNR and CDR2 FQNEAQ (reference sequence). V lost 4 bases and J lost 0; bases outside the gene matches: 4.

The chain recombines TRBV14 with TRBJ2-4; perhaps TRBD1 as D (6 bases). CDR1 and CDR2 (germline): SGHDN, FVKESK. This CDR3 is built from 13 residues. The V and J ends lost 4 bases and 6 bases respectively, with 10 bases between them. As DNA, the CDR3 is TGTGCCAGCAGCCTTCAGGGGACAAACATTCAGTACTTC. It translates to CASSLQGTNIQYF. Full variable domain (rest looked up from reference TRBV14 and TRBJ2-4): EAGVTQFPSHSVIEKGQTVTLRCDPISGHDNLYWYRRVMGKEIKFLLHFVKESKQDESGMPNNRFLAERTGGTYSTLKVQPAELEDSGVYFCASSLQGTNIQYFGAGTRLSVL.

This chain links TRBV6-5 with TRBJ1-5, with D perhaps matching TRBD1 (6 bases). CDR1 and CDR2 (germline): MNHEY, SVGAGI. CDR3 length equals 15 residues. The V gene lost 8 bases and the J gene lost 0 bases, with 14 bases spanning the gap. In DNA form, the CDR3 reads TGTGCCAGCCATGATCAGGGGAATAGCAATCAGCCCCAGCATTTT. Translation: CASHDQGNSNQPQHF.

The chain couples TRBV4-2 to TRBJ2-1; possibly TRBD2 for D (6 bases). Deletions cut 1 base from V and 0 bases from J, with 22 bases between. The CDR3 covers 20 residues. Germline CDR1 LGHNA, CDR2 YNFKEQ. CDR3 bases: TGTGCCAGCAGCCAAGCGGGTTTGGTTGGGGCGGGGACCTCCTACAATGAGCAGTTCTTC. It codes for CASSQAGLVGAGTSYNEQFF.

The rearrangement uses TRBV27 and TRBJ2-5, with D possibly TRBD1 on 6 matching bases. CDR1 and CDR2 from the germline V gene are MNHEY and SMNVEV (reference sequence). With 2 bases removed from V and 5 bases from J, the gap between germline ends came to 12 bases. The CDR3 is made up of 14 amino acids. The DNA for the CDR3 is TGTGCCAGCAGTTTACAGGGGTCGCAGGAGACCCAGTACTTC. Its protein product is CASSLQGSQETQYF.

The chain carries TRBV6-6 and TRBJ1-2; TRBD1 matches at 9 bases. The CDR3 has 15 residues. The germline V gene encodes CDR1 MNHNY and CDR2 SVGAGI (reference sequence). V shed 0 bases, J shed 3 bases, and the junction held 2 bases outside the gene matches. The CDR3 DNA is TGTGCCAGCAGTTACTCACAGGGGGCGTACTATGGCTACACCTTC. This translates into CASSYSQGAYYGYTF.

In DNA, the CDR3 is TGCGCCAGCAGCTTTTTCGGTTCCTACGAGCAGTACTTC. Residues: CASSFFGSYEQYF. This chain uses TRBV5-1 with TRBJ2-7; D unresolved. CDR3 length: 13 amino acids. Per germline, CDR1 SGHRS and CDR2 YFSETQ. The V and J ends lost 2 bases and 1 base respectively, with 7 bases between them.

The chain carries TRBV6-1 and TRBJ2-7, with D possibly being TRBD1 (6 bases). The CDR3 contains 15 residues. V lost 3 bases, J lost 2 bases, and 14 bases lay in between. Germline loops: CDR1 MNHNS, CDR2 SASEGT. The CDR3 here is CASSDGGRGAYEQYF. The CDR3 DNA reads as TGTGCCAGCAGTGATGGTGGCAGGGGTGCCTACGAGCAGTACTTC.

The chain joins TRBV30 to TRBJ2-7, with a weak D call TRBD2 (5 bases). Trimming took 3 bases from V and 6 from J, leaving 12 bases between them. Looked up from germline, CDR1 is GTSNPN and CDR2 is SVGIG (reference sequence). The CDR3 loop spans 12 amino acids. Here the CDR3 DNA reads TGTGCCTGGAGCTTCGCAGGAGGCGAGCAGTACTTC. It codes for CAWSFAGGEQYF. Full variable domain (remainder filled in from reference TRBV30 and TRBJ2-7): SQTIHQWPATLVQPVGSPLSLECTVEGTSNPNLYWYRQAAGRGLQLLFYSVGIGQISSEVPQNLSASRPQDRQFILSSKKLLLSDSGFYLCAWSFAGGEQYFGPGTRLTVT.

This clone showed up just once. V usage is TRBV5-4 and J usage is TRBJ2-7; 8 bases fit TRBD1. The CDR3 is 14 residues long. Trimming removed 3 bases from V and 1 base from J; junction bases left unmatched: 3. Germline values: CDR1 SGHNT, CDR2 YYREEE (reference sequence). The CDR3 region is CASSSGQASYEQYF. The CDR3, as DNA: TGTGCCAGCAGCTCGGGACAGGCTTCCTACGAGCAGTACTTC.

The rearrangement uses TRBV2 and TRBJ1-1; D may be TRBD1 (5 bases). With 3 bases removed from V and 4 bases from J, the gap between germline ends came to 12 bases. The length of the CDR3 is 14 residues. Germline V gives CDR1 SNHLY, CDR2 FYNNEI. The CDR3 loop reads CASSEGRGFTEAFF. The CDR3 DNA is TGTGCCAGCAGTGAGGGGCGGGGTTTCACTGAAGCTTTCTTT.

This chain connects TRBV2 to TRBJ2-3; TRBD1 might be the D (6 bases). Germline V gene data show CDR1 as SNHLY and CDR2 as FYNNEI. This CDR3 contains 14 residues. V lost 6 bases and J 0 bases, leaving 10 bases between the germline ends. CDR3 loop: CASRTGISTDTQYF. For the CDR3, the DNA is TGTGCCAGCAGGACAGGTATTAGCACAGATACGCAGTATTTT. Drawing the rest from reference TRBV2 and TRBJ2-3, the complete variable domain is EPEVTQTPSHQVTQMGQEVILRCVPISNHLYFYWYRQILGQKVEFLVSFYNNEISEKSEIFDDQFSVERPDGSNFTLKIRSTKLEDSAMYFCASRTGISTDTQYFGPGTRLTVL.

The chain couples TRBV7-2 to TRBJ1-2; 7 bases line up with TRBD1. The germline gives CDR1 SGHTA, CDR2 FQGNSA. The CDR3 spans 15 residues. The V segment lost 2 bases and the J segment 2 bases; nucleotides outside the gene matches: 5. In DNA, the CDR3 is TGTGCCAGCAGCTTAAAGGCGACAGGGAACTATGGCTACACCTTC. It is translated as CASSLKATGNYGYTF. The full variable domain, in which reference TRBV7-2 and TRBJ1-2 provide the parts outside the CDR3, is GAGVSQSPSNKVTEKGKDVELRCDPISGHTALYWYRQSLGQGLEFLIYFQGNSAPDKSGLPSDRFSAERTGGSVSTLTIQRTQQEDSAVYLCASSLKATGNYGYTFGSGTRLTVV.

The chain links TRBV7-6 to TRBJ1-5; D call uncertain. Germline values: CDR1 SGHVS, CDR2 FNYEAQ. The CDR3 loop spans 13 amino acids. Trimming stripped 1 base from V and 5 bases from J, with 6 bases between. The CDR3 coding sequence is TGTGCCAGCAGCTTAGACGGGTATCAGCCCCAGCATTTT. This encodes CASSLDGYQPQHF.

The V and J genes are TRBV2 and TRBJ1-3; 7 positions match TRBD1. Trimming at V came to 8 bases and at J to 2 bases, leaving 6 bases not matched to a gene. The germline V gene has CDR1 SNHLY and CDR2 FYNNEI. This CDR3 has 14 amino acids. The CDR3 nucleotides read TGTGCCAGCCTGGGGACAGCGACTGGAAACACCATATATTTT. It codes for CASLGTATGNTIYF. Variable domain in full (rest from reference TRBV2 and TRBJ1-3): EPEVTQTPSHQVTQMGQEVILRCVPISNHLYFYWYRQILGQKVEFLVSFYNNEISEKSEIFDDQFSVERPDGSNFTLKIRSTKLEDSAMYFCASLGTATGNTIYFGEGSWLTVV.